The sequence of this TCR beta chain was determined in a study of control samples from healthy donors and cancer patients. Sequenced by immunoSEQ multiplex PCR; TCRdb stores in-frame clones only, minus some. The sample yields approximately 92,000 clones, 90% to 95% seen once. V lost 2 bases to trimming and J lost 4 bases, with 14 bases between them. Per germline, CDR1 KGHSH and CDR2 LQKENI. CDR3 length equals 15 residues. This sequence was found in a woman in her 30s in good health. This rearrangement joins TRBV18 to TRBJ1-1; no firm D call. The sample consisted of blood. CDR3: CASSPRGRTGTEAFF. CDR3 bases: TGTGCCAGCTCACCAAGAGGTCGAACGGGCACTGAAGCTTTCTTT.